These 21 T cell receptor beta chains were all obtained from the same sample, sequenced in a study of blood T cells in healthy people across ages. With a J-beta primer mix and a sample-barcoded 5' primer, a second PCR ran about 7 to 11 cycles. TCRdb called the 5' RACE reads again in MiXCR, with one record for every CDR3 protein. The table has about 290,000 distinct CDR3 sequences, roughly 27% seen once. The source material was blood. These receptor sequences come from a woman in her 70s in good health.

The J gene is TRBJ2-2, the V gene TRBV7-3; 8 nucleotides line up with TRBD2. V shed 3 bases and J 5 bases; nucleotides not matched to a gene: 8. Germline V gene sequence: CDR1 SGHTA, CDR2 FQGTGA. The CDR3 consists of 16 residues. The CDR3 spells CASSLQGLVATGELFF. The CDR3 DNA sequence: TGTGCCAGCAGCTTGCAGGGACTAGTGGCAACCGGGGAGCTGTTTTTT.

This clonotype has just a few counts. The conserved phenylalanine or tryptophan is not found at the CDR3 terminus, so this likely reflects a read error. V usage is TRBV20-1 and J usage is TRBJ1-4; D gene ambiguous. The length of the CDR3 is 11 residues. CDR1 and CDR2 from the germline V gene are DFQATT and SNEGSKA (reference sequence). V was clipped by 4 bases and J by 7 bases, with 7 bases between them. For the CDR3, the DNA is TGCAGTGCTATTCGGGGTGAAAAACTGTTTTCT. It yields the protein CSAIRGEKLFS.

There are many counts of this clonotype. This chain links TRBV12-3 or TRBV12-4 with TRBJ1-1, with 7 bases identical to TRBD1. This CDR3 region has 14 residues. The V segment lost 7 bases and the J segment 0 bases; nucleotides outside the gene matches: 5. The CDR3 sequence is CASTPGQLNTEAFF. The DNA for the CDR3 is TGTGCCAGCACCCCGGGACAGCTGAACACTGAAGCTTTCTTT.

The rearrangement links TRBV9 to TRBJ2-1; D might be TRBD2 (7 bases). V shed 0 bases and J shed 6 bases, with 16 bases lying between them. The germline V gene encodes CDR1 SGDLS and CDR2 YYNGEE. CDR3 length: 16 residues. The CDR3 loop is CASSVVSGGPSNEQFF. For the CDR3, the DNA is TGTGCCAGCAGCGTAGTATCCGGGGGGCCTTCCAATGAGCAGTTCTTC.

This clonotype showed up just a few times. The chain has TRBV7-3 and TRBJ2-1; TRBD2 matches at 7 bases. The germline V gene encodes CDR1 SGHTA and CDR2 FQGTGA. The junction had 11 bases not matched to a gene; V was cut back by 3 bases and J by 3 bases. CDR3 length: 17 amino acids. The DNA for the CDR3 is TGTGCCAGCAGCTTGGCCCCCCTAGCGGAGAACTACAATGAGCAGTTCTTC. Encoded protein: CASSLAPLAENYNEQFF.

The V and J genes are TRBV7-6 and TRBJ1-6, with D maybe TRBD1 (6 bases). V was trimmed by 5 bases and J by 10 bases, leaving 18 bases between them. From germline, CDR1 is SGHVS and CDR2 FNYEAQ. This CDR3 has 15 residues. The CDR3 DNA reads TGTGCCAGCAGCATTTCCGACAGGTTCAAATCACCCCTCCACTTT. Its protein is CASSISDRFKSPLHF. Full variable domain (remainder filled in from reference TRBV7-6 and TRBJ1-6): GAGVSQSPRYKVTKRGQDVALRCDPISGHVSLYWYRQALGQGPEFLTYFNYEAQQDKSGLPNDRFSAERPEGSISTLTIQRTEQRDSAMYRCASSISDRFKSPLHFGNGTRLTVT.

Regarding this clonotype: The conserved phenylalanine or tryptophan normally closing the CDR3 is absent here, so this likely arose from a read error. The chain has TRBV12-3 or TRBV12-4 and TRBJ2-1; a weak D match, TRBD2 (6 bases). This CDR3 comprises 14 residues. With 3 bases removed from V and 11 bases from J, the gap between germline ends came to 17 bases. Here the CDR3 DNA reads TGTGCCAGCAGTTTCCCGAGACTAGAAGAAAAGCAGTTCCTC. Translating it yields CASSFPRLEEKQFL.

This clonotype has only a few counts. The rearrangement links TRBV6-5 to TRBJ2-1; 8 bases align to TRBD2. Germline V gene data show CDR1 as MNHEY and CDR2 as SVGAGI. J gave up 3 bases and V 5 bases, and 9 bases lay outside the gene matches. The CDR3 extends over 16 amino acids. CDR3 bases: TGTGCCAGCAGTACTAGCGGACAAACGTACTACAATGAGCAGTTCTTC. Protein: CASSTSGQTYYNEQFF.

The CDR3 protein is CSAREETDSITGELFF. DNA of the CDR3: TGCAGTGCTAGAGAGGAGACGGATTCGATCACCGGGGAGCTGTTTTTT. V is TRBV20-1 and J is TRBJ2-2, with D hard to call. V was trimmed by 0 bases and J by 4 bases, leaving 15 bases between them. The CDR3 sequence is 16 residues long. Germline values: CDR1 DFQATT, CDR2 SNEGSKA (reference sequence).

This clonotype came up many times. The chain combines TRBV9 with TRBJ1-4; no definite D call. Trimming cost V 4 bases and J 7 bases, with 11 bases left between them. Germline-derived CDR1 and CDR2 are SGDLS and YYNGEE. This CDR3 comprises 13 residues. CDR3 protein: CASSTREGEKLFF. CDR3 DNA sequence: TGTGCCAGCAGCACCCGGGAAGGTGAAAAACTGTTTTTT. Filled out from reference TRBV9 and TRBJ1-4, the complete variable domain reads DSGVTQTPKHLITATGQRVTLRCSPRSGDLSVYWYQQSLDQGLQFLIQYYNGEERAKGNILERFSAQQFPDLHSELNLSSLELGDSALYFCASSTREGEKLFFGSGTQLSVL.

In this sample, this clonotype turned up a few times. V gene TRBV20-1 combines with J gene TRBJ1-6, with a possible D match to TRBD1 (6 bases). The CDR3 runs 16 residues. Germline CDR1 is DFQATT and CDR2 is SNEGSKA (reference sequence). With 5 bases removed from V and 0 bases from J, the gap between germline ends came to 14 bases. The DNA for the CDR3 is TGCAGTGCTGGGACACGGCCGAGCTCCTATAATTCACCCCTCCACTTT. It encodes CSAGTRPSSYNSPLHF.

For this clonotype: The junction and the germline gene differ at one end; a read error may be behind it. The chain links TRBV5-5 to TRBJ2-5; no clear D. Germline values: CDR1 SGHKS, CDR2 YYEKEE (reference sequence). The CDR3 is 13 residues long. In DNA, the CDR3 is TGTGCCAGCAGCTTGCCCGGTAAAGACACCCAGTACTTC. Translation: CASSLPGKDTQYF. Together with reference TRBV5-5 and TRBJ2-5, the CDR3 gives the full variable domain: DAGVTQSPTHLIKTRGQQVTLRCSPISGHKSVSWYQQVLGQGPQFIFQYYEKEERGRGNFPDRFSARQFPNYSSELNVNALLLGDSALYLCASSLPGKDTQYFGPGTRLLVL.

This clonotype was seen a handful of times. The V gene is TRBV24-1, the J gene TRBJ2-7; D is uncertain. Germline V gene lookup returns CDR1 KGHDR and CDR2 SFDVKD. This CDR3 contains 13 residues. Trimming removed 3 bases from V and 8 bases from J, with 13 bases in between. The CDR3: CATSDRFWSQQYF. For the CDR3, the DNA is TGTGCCACCAGTGATAGGTTCTGGAGCCAGCAGTACTTC.

The gene calls are TRBV7-9 and TRBJ2-1; 9 nucleotides line up with TRBD1. With V trimmed by 5 bases and J by 6 bases, 8 bases remained unmatched. The CDR3 is made up of 15 amino acids. Looked up from germline, CDR1 is SEHNR and CDR2 is FQNEAQ (reference sequence). As DNA, the CDR3 is TGTGCCAGCAGCCAATCGGGACAGGGTAGCAATGAGCAGTTCTTC. Protein sequence: CASSQSGQGSNEQFF.

The rearrangement joins TRBV5-1 to TRBJ2-5; perhaps TRBD2 as D (6 bases). Judging by the DNA end, TRBJ2-7 fits better; the J call may be wrong. This CDR3 is 15 amino acids long. Looked up from germline, CDR1 is SGHRS and CDR2 is YFSETQ. CDR3 residues: CASTIRVGGTDEQYF. CDR3 nucleotide sequence: TGCGCCAGCACCATCAGGGTGGGCGGGACGGACGAGCAGTACTTC.

This clonotype was counted once. The chain uses TRBV20-1 and TRBJ1-2; D is possibly TRBD1 (5 bases). Germline lookup yields CDR1 DFQATT and CDR2 SNEGSKA (reference sequence). This CDR3 has 15 residues. V gave up 4 bases and J gave up 4 bases, with 19 bases separating them. The DNA for the CDR3 is TGCAGTGCTACAGGAGGGGCGGCGGATTCCTATGGCTACACCTTC. Protein: CSATGGAADSYGYTF.

The chain is built from TRBV7-6 and TRBJ2-5, with 7 positions matching TRBD2. From germline, CDR1 is SGHVS and CDR2 FNYEAQ. This CDR3 is built from 15 residues. The junction had 3 bases not matched to a gene; V was cut back by 1 base and J by 1 base. This chain's CDR3 is CASSLVGGGQETQYF. For the CDR3, the DNA is TGTGCCAGCAGCTTAGTCGGCGGGGGCCAAGAGACCCAGTACTTC. The full variable domain, rest sourced from reference TRBV7-6 and TRBJ2-5, is GAGVSQSPRYKVTKRGQDVALRCDPISGHVSLYWYRQALGQGPEFLTYFNYEAQQDKSGLPNDRFSAERPEGSISTLTIQRTEQRDSAMYRCASSLVGGGQETQYFGPGTRLLVL.

The chain couples TRBV29-1 to TRBJ2-5; D might be TRBD1 (5 bases). The J call is doubtful: the DNA matches TRBJ2-1 better. Germline lookup yields CDR1 SQVTM and CDR2 ANQGSEA. CDR3 length: 14 amino acids. CDR3: CSTRGQDTVNEQFF. Here the CDR3 DNA reads TGCAGCACACGTGGCCAGGACACAGTCAATGAGCAGTTCTTC.

The chain combines TRBV10-3 with TRBJ1-1, with a possible D match to TRBD1 (5 bases). The CDR3 runs 13 residues. The germline V and J ends were trimmed by 2 bases and 1 base, with 5 bases remaining between them. From germline, CDR1 is ENHRY and CDR2 SYGVKD. CDR3 protein: CAISERGNTEAFF. The CDR3, as DNA: TGTGCCATCAGTGAGAGGGGGAACACTGAAGCTTTCTTT.

The rearrangement uses TRBV28 and TRBJ2-4; D is uncertain. Germline CDR1 and CDR2: MDHEN and SYDVKM. V lost 10 bases to trimming and J lost 1 base, with 17 bases between them. The CDR3 length is 15 residues. CDR3 DNA sequence: TGTGCCACCACGCATCCGGATAAGGCCAAAAACATTCAGTACTTC. This encodes CATTHPDKAKNIQYF.

This sequence joins TRBV18 and TRBJ1-1; no clear D gene. From germline, CDR1 is KGHSH and CDR2 LQKENI. V was pared by 2 bases and J by 0 bases, with 10 bases between. The CDR3 is 15 amino acids. CDR3 DNA: TGTGCCAGCTCACCAGCCGTGGGTCTGAACACTGAAGCTTTCTTT. It encodes CASSPAVGLNTEAFF.